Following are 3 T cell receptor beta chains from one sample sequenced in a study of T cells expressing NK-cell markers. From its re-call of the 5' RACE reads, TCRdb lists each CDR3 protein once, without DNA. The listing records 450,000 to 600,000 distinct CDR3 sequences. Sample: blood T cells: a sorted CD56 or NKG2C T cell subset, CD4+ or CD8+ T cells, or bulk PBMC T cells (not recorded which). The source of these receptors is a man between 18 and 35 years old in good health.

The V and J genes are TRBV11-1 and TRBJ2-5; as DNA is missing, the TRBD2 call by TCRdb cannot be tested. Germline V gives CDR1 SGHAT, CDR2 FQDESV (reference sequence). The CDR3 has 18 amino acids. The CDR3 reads CASSLRGGSHGDKETQYF.

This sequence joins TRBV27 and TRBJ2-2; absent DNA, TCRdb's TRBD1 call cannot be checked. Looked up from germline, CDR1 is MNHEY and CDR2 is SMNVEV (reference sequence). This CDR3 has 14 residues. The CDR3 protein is CASSHQGAVGELFF.

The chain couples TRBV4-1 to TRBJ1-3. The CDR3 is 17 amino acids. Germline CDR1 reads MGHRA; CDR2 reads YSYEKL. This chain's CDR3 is CASSQFPDVLSGNTIYF.